Shown below are 30 T cell receptor beta chains from a single sample sequenced in a study of T cell responses to AZD1222 COVID-19 vaccine. The protocol was immunoSEQ multiplex PCR, while the TCRdb copy is restricted to in-frame clones and leaves out a portion. Of over 85,000 clones in the sample, about 90% were seen once. The starting material was peripheral blood, obtained 28 days after the second AZD1222 dose. The receptors shown here come from an adult who received the AZD1222 COVID-19 vaccine.

J is TRBJ1-4 and V is TRBV30; D is uncertain. Germline assignment: CDR1 GTSNPN and CDR2 SVGIG (reference sequence). The CDR3 is 13 amino acids. Trimming cost V 2 bases and J 4 bases, with 8 bases left between them. CDR3 residues: CAWSYGHNEKLFF. CDR3 bases: TGTGCCTGGAGTTATGGTCATAATGAAAAACTGTTTTTT.

This clone occurred once. This chain uses TRBV2 with TRBJ1-1, with D perhaps TRBD1 (6 bases). CDR3 length: 15 amino acids. Trimming removed 6 bases from V and 4 bases from J, with 18 bases in between. Germline-derived CDR1 and CDR2 are SNHLY and FYNNEI. The CDR3 region is CASRKTLQGGTEAFF. The CDR3 bases are TGTGCCAGCAGAAAGACTTTACAGGGTGGCACTGAAGCTTTCTTT.

The chain carries TRBV5-6 and TRBJ1-5; 7 nucleotides agree with TRBD1. J gave up 2 bases and V 4 bases, and 15 bases lay outside the gene matches. Germline V gene sequence: CDR1 SGHDT, CDR2 YYEEEE. This CDR3 has 18 amino acids. CDR3 region: CASSLLYKRGRRNQPQHF. In DNA, the CDR3 is TGTGCCAGCAGCCTCCTGTATAAGAGGGGGCGACGCAATCAGCCCCAGCATTTT.

V and J are TRBV20-1 and TRBJ2-7; 9 bases align to TRBD1. This CDR3 has 11 residues. The J segment lost 5 bases and the V segment lost 6 bases, leaving 2 bases of the junction unmatched. Germline-derived CDR1 and CDR2 are DFQATT and SNEGSKA (reference sequence). The CDR3 bases are TGCAGTGCCGGACAGGGGAACGAGCAGTACTTC. This codes for CSAGQGNEQYF.

The CDR3 protein is CASSQDGLLAGTETQYF. CDR3 nucleotides: TGTGCCAGCAGCCAAGACGGGCTTTTAGCGGGAACGGAGACCCAGTACTTC. The chain couples TRBV3-1 (or the pseudogene TRBV3-2) to TRBJ2-5, with 8 positions matching TRBD2. J lost 5 bases, V lost 0 bases, and 11 bases had no gene match. CDR3 length: 17 residues. Per germline, CDR1 LGHDT and CDR2 YNNKEL (reference sequence).

The chain uses TRBV27 and TRBJ2-7; D unclear. Trimming removed 6 bases at V and 3 bases at J, with 15 bases between. CDR3 length equals 14 residues. Germline V gene lookup returns CDR1 MNHEY and CDR2 SMNVEV (reference sequence). The CDR3, as DNA: TGTGCCAGCAGGCTATCAGAATTACACTACGAGCAGTACTTC. Protein product: CASRLSELHYEQYF.

This clone was picked up one time. The rearrangement joins TRBV24-1 to TRBJ1-5; possibly TRBD1 for D (6 bases). Trimming pared 2 bases from V and 0 bases from J, leaving 13 bases between. This CDR3 is 17 amino acids long. Germline V CDR1 and CDR2: KGHDR, SFDVKD. CDR3 nucleotide sequence: TGTGCCACCAGTGATTCGACAGGATTCTATAGCAATCAGCCCCAGCATTTT. Its translation is CATSDSTGFYSNQPQHF.

The CDR3 DNA is TGTGCCAGTAGTATCTTTGGACGCAACACTGAAGCTTTCTTT. This gives the protein CASSIFGRNTEAFF. The V gene is TRBV19, the J gene TRBJ1-1; D gene uncertain. The CDR3 extends over 14 amino acids. V was pared by 3 bases and J by 2 bases, with 10 bases between. Germline lookup yields CDR1 LNHDA and CDR2 SQIVND (reference sequence).

The J gene is TRBJ1-6, the V gene TRBV28; unclear D gene. The germline gives CDR1 MDHEN, CDR2 SYDVKM. The CDR3 runs 13 residues. V was trimmed by 6 bases and J by 7 bases, leaving 10 bases between them. The CDR3 protein is CASREYKNSPLHF. As DNA, the CDR3 is TGTGCCAGCAGGGAGTACAAGAATTCACCCCTCCACTTT. The full variable domain, completed using reference TRBV28 and TRBJ1-6, is DVKVTQSSRYLVKRTGEKVFLECVQDMDHENMFWYRQDPGLGLRLIYFSYDVKMKEKGDIPEGYSVSREKKERFSLILESASTNQTSMYLCASREYKNSPLHFGNGTRLTVT.

V and J are TRBV28 and TRBJ2-5; D possibly corresponds to TRBD2 (6 bases). CDR1 and CDR2 (germline): MDHEN, SYDVKM. The CDR3 consists of 18 residues. V lost 4 bases and J lost 2, with 23 bases in between. As DNA, the CDR3 is TGTGCCAGCAGTTATCTTCTTAGTCGGCTAGCGTTACAAGAGACCCAGTACTTC. This encodes CASSYLLSRLALQETQYF.

This chain links TRBV3-1 (or the pseudogene TRBV3-2) with TRBJ1-4; D is uncertain. The V end lost 5 bases, the J end lost 5 bases, and 9 bases lay between the germline ends. The germline CDR1 and CDR2 sequences are LGHDT and YNNKEL (reference sequence). CDR3 length: 13 amino acids. The CDR3 region has the DNA TGTGCCAGCAGCTTAGGCTCAAATGAAAAACTGTTTTTT. This sequence encodes CASSLGSNEKLFF.

The DNA for the CDR3 is TGCGCCAGCAGCCAAGAGGGACTCAATCAGCCCCAGCATTTT. As protein: CASSQEGLNQPQHF. V and J are TRBV4-1 and TRBJ1-5; D possibly corresponds to TRBD1 (5 bases). The V gene's germline CDR1 is MGHRA and CDR2 YSYEKL. The CDR3 has 14 amino acids. V shed 0 bases and J shed 3 bases, with 6 bases lying between them.

The chain employs TRBV18 and TRBJ1-5, with 7 bases aligning to TRBD1. This CDR3 contains 15 residues. The J segment lost 5 bases and the V segment lost 3 bases, leaving 7 bases of the junction unmatched. CDR1 KGHSH and CDR2 LQKENI come from the germline V gene. The DNA of the CDR3 is TGTGCCAGCTCACCTGGGGGGACAGACCATCAGCCCCAGCATTTT. This sequence encodes CASSPGGTDHQPQHF.

The chain combines TRBV28 with TRBJ1-6; possible D gene TRBD1, 6 bases. Germline CDR1 reads MDHEN; CDR2 reads SYDVKM. CDR3 length: 19 residues. Trimming took off 8 bases at V and 3 bases at J, with 26 bases between the two ends. The CDR3 sequence is CASGNGGAGSLFYNSPLHF. In nucleotides, the CDR3 is TGTGCCAGCGGAAATGGGGGGGCCGGCAGCTTGTTCTATAATTCACCCCTCCACTTT.

The chain recombines TRBV11-3 with TRBJ2-7; TRBD1 aligns across 9 bases. The CDR3 runs to 14 residues. The germline CDR1 and CDR2 sequences are SGHNT and YENEEA. V lost 4 bases and J lost 2; bases outside the gene matches: 3. The DNA for the CDR3 is TGTGCCAGCAGCTACGGACAGGGGACCTACGAGCAGTACTTC. This gives the protein CASSYGQGTYEQYF.

This chain joins TRBV5-1 and TRBJ1-1; 8 bases are shared with TRBD1. V trimming: 4 bases; J trimming: 4 bases; junction bases outside the gene matches: 21. The CDR3 contains 19 residues. Germline assignment: CDR1 SGHRS and CDR2 YFSETQ. CDR3 amino acids: CASSLQAGTGTSSLTEAFF. CDR3 DNA sequence: TGCGCCAGCAGCCTGCAAGCCGGGACAGGCACGTCGAGTCTCACTGAAGCTTTCTTT.

The J gene is TRBJ1-1, the V gene TRBV10-3, with no clear D. The CDR3 has 13 residues. V shed 7 bases and J shed 1 base, with 10 bases lying between them. The germline CDR1 and CDR2 sequences are ENHRY and SYGVKD. The CDR3 spells CAIMGSTNTEAFF. DNA of the CDR3: TGTGCCATCATGGGTTCAACGAACACTGAAGCTTTCTTT.

J is TRBJ2-7 and V is TRBV5-4; 8 bases match TRBD1. Germline V gene sequence: CDR1 SGHNT, CDR2 YYREEE (reference sequence). This CDR3 is 12 amino acids long. V was clipped by 4 bases and J by 6 bases; unmatched bases: 3. The CDR3 sequence: CASSRDRSEQYF. CDR3 nucleotides: TGTGCCAGCAGCCGGGACAGGTCCGAGCAGTACTTC.

CDR3 sequence reads: CASSVRQGMENIQYF. Here the CDR3 DNA reads TGTGCCAGCAGTGTTAGACAGGGAATGGAAAACATTCAGTACTTC. This chain joins TRBV2 and TRBJ2-4; 7 bases fit TRBD1. With V trimmed by 4 bases and J by 5 bases, 8 bases remained unmatched. The CDR3 extends over 15 amino acids. CDR1 is SNHLY and CDR2 is FYNNEI in the germline V gene.

This sequence joins TRBV6-5 and TRBJ2-7; 11 nucleotides agree with TRBD1. There are 16 residues in the CDR3. CDR1 and CDR2 from the germline V gene are MNHEY and SVGAGI. J was trimmed by 3 bases and V by 0 bases; bases with no gene match: 4. For the CDR3, the DNA is TGTGCCAGCAGTTACTCGGCCGGGACAGGGGGCTACGAGCAGTACTTC. It encodes CASSYSAGTGGYEQYF.

In its sample, this clone was seen once. The genes are TRBV5-4 and TRBJ2-1; the match to TRBD1 covers 10 bases. This CDR3 is 16 amino acids long. With V trimmed by 6 bases and J by 8 bases, 14 bases remained unmatched. Per germline, CDR1 SGHNT and CDR2 YYREEE (reference sequence). The CDR3 sequence is CASTSPGQGTSDEQFF. DNA for the CDR3: TGTGCCAGCACCTCCCCGGGACAGGGGACATCGGATGAGCAGTTCTTC.

This chain uses TRBV7-2 with TRBJ2-5; D is undetermined. There are 13 residues in the CDR3. The V end lost 2 bases, the J end lost 4 bases, and 8 bases lay between the germline ends. CDR1 and CDR2 from the germline V gene are SGHTA and FQGNSA. In nucleotides, the CDR3 is TGTGCCAGCAGCTTACAATGGCGAGAGACCCAGTACTTC. Protein: CASSLQWRETQYF.

The CDR3: CASSRGTGGGQPQHF. DNA of the CDR3: TGTGCCAGCAGCCGCGGGACAGGGGGCGGCCAGCCCCAGCATTTT. The chain combines TRBV5-6 with TRBJ1-5; 12 nucleotides match TRBD1. The CDR3 is made up of 15 amino acids. J was trimmed by 7 bases and V by 4 bases; bases with no gene match: 6. From germline, CDR1 is SGHDT and CDR2 YYEEEE.

Remarks on this clone: This CDR3 is also generated by other DNA sequences in the sample. The CDR3 region has the DNA TGTGCCAGCAGCCAAGAGGGGCCCTATGGCTACACCTTC. This gives the protein CASSQEGPYGYTF. The V call is TRBV3-1 (or the pseudogene TRBV3-2), the J call TRBJ1-2; tentatively, D is TRBD1 (5 bases). The V end was cut by 0 bases, the J end by 4 bases, with 6 bases between. Per germline, CDR1 LGHDT and CDR2 YNNKEL (reference sequence). The CDR3 has 13 residues.

The sample holds many counts of this clone. The chain has TRBV7-3 and TRBJ1-2, with D maybe TRBD1 (5 bases). The CDR3 has 14 residues. Germline V gene data show CDR1 as SGHTA and CDR2 as FQGTGA. V shed 0 bases and J shed 10 bases, with 15 bases lying between them. The CDR3 DNA is TGTGCCAGCAGCTTAACGTCAGGGATCAAGCCCTACACCTTC. The encoded protein is CASSLTSGIKPYTF. The variable domain in full, completed from reference TRBV7-3 and TRBJ1-2, reads GAGVSQTPSNKVTEKGKYVELRCDPISGHTALYWYRQSLGQGPEFLIYFQGTGAADDSGLPNDRFFAVRPEGSVSTLKIQRTERGDSAVYLCASSLTSGIKPYTFGSGTRLTVV.

This chain uses TRBV6-5 with TRBJ2-5; D gene ambiguous. Germline V gene sequence: CDR1 MNHEY, CDR2 SVGAGI. Trimming took 7 bases from V and 2 from J, leaving 17 bases between them. The CDR3 length is 15 residues. The CDR3 loop reads CASKWIWAAQETQYF. As DNA, the CDR3 is TGTGCCAGCAAGTGGATTTGGGCAGCTCAAGAGACCCAGTACTTC.

Only a few counts were recorded for this clone. V and J are TRBV19 and TRBJ2-7, with 8 bases aligning to TRBD2. Trimming at V came to 1 base and at J to 6 bases, leaving 8 bases not matched to a gene. Germline CDR1 is LNHDA and CDR2 is SQIVND (reference sequence). CDR3 length equals 15 residues. The DNA of the CDR3 is TGTGCCAGTAGTATAGGCTTACGGCGGGGGGTCGAGCAGTACTTC. It translates to CASSIGLRRGVEQYF.

The chain uses TRBV29-1 and TRBJ1-1; unclear D gene. Trimming removed 0 bases from V and 6 bases from J, with 17 bases in between. The CDR3 runs 15 residues. The V gene's germline CDR1 is SQVTM and CDR2 ANQGSEA. The CDR3 reads CSVEDRKPTIPEAFF. In nucleotides, the CDR3 is TGCAGCGTTGAAGATAGAAAACCTACGATCCCTGAAGCTTTCTTT.

The chain recombines TRBV27 with TRBJ2-1; either TRBD1 or TRBD2 may supply D (5 bases each). Trimming shortened V by 2 bases and J by 0 bases, and 8 bases separated the two germline ends. CDR1 is MNHEY and CDR2 is SMNVEV in the germline V gene (reference sequence). The CDR3 loop spans 15 amino acids. CDR3 nucleotides: TGTGCCAGCAGTTTAGGGGGACCCTCCTACAATGAGCAGTTCTTC. Protein: CASSLGGPSYNEQFF.

This clone was recorded once. The chain joins TRBV28 to TRBJ2-7, with 8 bases aligning to TRBD2. Germline V lookup: CDR1 MDHEN, CDR2 SYDVKM. CDR3 length: 13 amino acids. V lost 5 bases and J lost 7; bases outside the gene matches: 7. In DNA, the CDR3 is TGTGCCAGCAGTAGCGGCACGGGGGGGGAGCAGTACTTC. Its protein is CASSSGTGGEQYF. The whole variable domain, remainder taken from reference TRBV28 and TRBJ2-7, is DVKVTQSSRYLVKRTGEKVFLECVQDMDHENMFWYRQDPGLGLRLIYFSYDVKMKEKGDIPEGYSVSREKKERFSLILESASTNQTSMYLCASSSGTGGEQYFGPGTRLTVT.